This passage covers 11 T cell receptor beta chains from one sample sequenced in a study of monozygotic twins with inflammatory bowel disease. From the 5' RACE reads, TCRdb lists one entry per CDR3 protein and no DNA. This sample carries about 330,000 distinct CDR3 sequences, with around 2% going to the ten biggest clones. Specimen: blood. The receptors derive from a human donor with ulcerative colitis or Crohn's disease, or a healthy co-twin of an affected twin (not recorded which).

The chain uses TRBV10-3 and TRBJ2-3; without DNA, the TCRdb call of TRBD1 cannot be checked. CDR3 length: 16 residues. CDR1 is ENHRY, CDR2 SYGVKD, per germline. The CDR3 sequence is CAMSRARGSSTDTQYF.

V and J are TRBV12-3 or TRBV12-4 and TRBJ2-7. The CDR3 loop spans 11 amino acids. The chain's CDR3 is CASGSSYEQYF.

The chain is built from TRBV20-1 and TRBJ2-7; TCRdb designates TRBD1, a call that cannot be tested without DNA. Germline values: CDR1 DFQATT, CDR2 SNEGSKA (reference sequence). The CDR3 totals 12 residues. The CDR3 here is CSASGTVYEQYF.

V usage is TRBV25-1 and J usage is TRBJ2-7. Germline V gene lookup returns CDR1 MGHDK and CDR2 SYGVNS. The CDR3 has 12 amino acids. The CDR3 loop is CASSESNDEQYF.

The chain recombines TRBV28 with TRBJ1-2; TCRdb proposes TRBD1, but this gene call is untestable without DNA. CDR1 MDHEN and CDR2 SYDVKM come from the germline V gene. CDR3 length equals 13 residues. The chain's CDR3 is CASLNPGGYGYTF.

The gene calls are TRBV4-1 and TRBJ1-1; the D gene TCRdb calls, TRBD1, cannot be checked with no DNA. Germline values: CDR1 MGHRA, CDR2 YSYEKL. The CDR3 contains 15 residues. The CDR3 protein is CASSFTGGWGTEAFF.

The chain couples TRBV28 to TRBJ1-1; TCRdb's D gene call, TRBD1, goes unchecked for lack of DNA. This CDR3 comprises 13 residues. CDR1 is MDHEN, CDR2 SYDVKM, per germline. The CDR3 sequence is CASTTTGKFGTFF.

V and J are TRBV5-1 and TRBJ2-3; TCRdb lists TRBD2, though no DNA is available to test this call. CDR1 SGHRS and CDR2 YFSETQ come from the germline V gene. The CDR3 spans 14 residues. The CDR3 reads CASSLERAPDTQYF.

The chain recombines TRBV7-8 with TRBJ1-2. Looked up from germline, CDR1 is SGHVS and CDR2 is FQNEAQ. CDR3 size: 16 residues. The CDR3 reads CASSLVKRAGQNGYTF.

The V and J genes are TRBV20-1 and TRBJ1-5; TCRdb's assignment of TRBD1 cannot be checked, as there is no DNA. Looked up from germline, CDR1 is DFQATT and CDR2 is SNEGSKA (reference sequence). CDR3 length equals 15 residues. CDR3 loop: CSAASTGILNQPQHF.

The chain joins TRBV20-1 to TRBJ1-5; TCRdb outputs TRBD1, but without DNA this stays unchecked. The CDR3 spans 14 residues. Germline CDR1 is DFQATT and CDR2 is SNEGSKA (reference sequence). The CDR3 here is CSASRQGKVQPQHF.